Below, one T cell receptor (beta chain) is given with its context. From germline, CDR1 is SQVTM and CDR2 ANQGSEA. V was shortened by 8 bases and J by 3 bases, with 13 bases between the two germline ends. The CDR3 contains 12 residues. The entry originates in a study of blood T cell repertoires in COVID-19. Sequencing was performed with immunoSEQ multiplex PCR; in TCRdb, only in-frame clones are kept and a portion is missing. The sample has 400,000 to 500,000 clones, 70% to 90% seen once. This receptor was obtained from a woman in her twenties or thirties with active or convalescent COVID-19. The V gene is TRBV29-1, the J gene TRBJ1-1, with D possibly matching TRBD1 (5 bases). The sample was peripheral blood. In DNA, the CDR3 is TGCAGCCTCTTTAGGGACTACACTGAAGCTTTCTTT. It yields the protein CSLFRDYTEAFF.